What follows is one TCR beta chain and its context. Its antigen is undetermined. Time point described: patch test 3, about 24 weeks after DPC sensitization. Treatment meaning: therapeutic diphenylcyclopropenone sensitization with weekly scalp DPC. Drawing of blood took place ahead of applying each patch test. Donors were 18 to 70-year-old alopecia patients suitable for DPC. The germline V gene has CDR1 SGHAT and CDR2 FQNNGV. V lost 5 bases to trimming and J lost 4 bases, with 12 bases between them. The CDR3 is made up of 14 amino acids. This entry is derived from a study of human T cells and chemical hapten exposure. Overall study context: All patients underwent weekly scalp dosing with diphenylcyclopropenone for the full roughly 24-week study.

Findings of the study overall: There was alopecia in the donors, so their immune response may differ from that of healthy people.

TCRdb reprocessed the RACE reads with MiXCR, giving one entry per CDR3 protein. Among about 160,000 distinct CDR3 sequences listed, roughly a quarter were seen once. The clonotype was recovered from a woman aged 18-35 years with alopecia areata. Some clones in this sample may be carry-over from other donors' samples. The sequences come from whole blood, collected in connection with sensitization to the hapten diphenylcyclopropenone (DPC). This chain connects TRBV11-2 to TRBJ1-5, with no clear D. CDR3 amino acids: CASSPDGLNQPQHF. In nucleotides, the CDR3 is TGTGCCAGCAGCCCCGACGGGCTTAATCAGCCCCAGCATTTT.